This section outlines one TCR beta chain sequence together with its context. The target antigen is unknown. The sample's time point: newly diagnosed GD, antithyroid drugs for less than 3 months. RNA extracted from PBMCs served as the sequencing template. Graves' disease was diagnosed by American Thyroid Association guidelines. These data come from a study of regulatory T cells in long-lasting Graves disease. Study outcomes and limitations: Persistent Graves' patients showed a TCR diversity that was lower than that of newly diagnosed ones.

Construction of the TCR beta libraries employed iRepertoire HTBI primers in conjunction with Arm-PCR of CDR3 regions. TCRdb fed the multiplex PCR reads into MiXCR, producing one record per CDR3 protein. The data show some 370,000 distinct CDR3 sequences, about an eighth seen once. V was pared by 7 bases and J by 8 bases, with 17 bases between. CDR1 and CDR2 (germline): LNHDA, SQIVND (reference sequence). The CDR3 is made up of 13 amino acids. This same sample was also part of a study on T cells in Graves' hyperthyroidism and ophthalmopathy. From that report: Newly diagnosed patients aged 18 to 65 had hyperthyroidism of under 2 months' duration.

The starting material was peripheral blood mononuclear cells (PBMCs), obtained at new diagnosis, from a patient treated with antithyroid drugs. The sequence derives from a young woman with Graves disease. This sequence joins TRBV19 and TRBJ1-2; D is perhaps TRBD1 (5 bases). The CDR3 loop is CASTGTPVDGYTF. Written as DNA, the CDR3 is TGTGCCAGTACCGGGACGCCTGTAGACGGCTACACCTTC. Looking up the rest from reference TRBV19 and TRBJ1-2 gives the full variable domain: DGGITQSPKYLFRKEGQNVTLSCEQNLNHDAMYWYRQDPGQGLRLIYYSQIVNDFQKGDIAEGYSVSREKKESFPLTVTSAQKNPTAFYLCASTGTPVDGYTFGSGTRLTVV.